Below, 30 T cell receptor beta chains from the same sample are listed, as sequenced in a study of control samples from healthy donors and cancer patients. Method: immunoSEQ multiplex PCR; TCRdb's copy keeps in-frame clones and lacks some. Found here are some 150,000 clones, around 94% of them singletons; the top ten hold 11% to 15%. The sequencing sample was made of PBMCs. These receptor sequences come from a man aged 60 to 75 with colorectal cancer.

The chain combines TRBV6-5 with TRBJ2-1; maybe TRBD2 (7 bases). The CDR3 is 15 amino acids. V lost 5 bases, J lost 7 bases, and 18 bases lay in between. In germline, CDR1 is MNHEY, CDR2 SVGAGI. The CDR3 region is CASSPLAGAFNEQFF. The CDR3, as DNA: TGTGCCAGCAGTCCACTCGCGGGGGCCTTTAATGAGCAGTTCTTC.

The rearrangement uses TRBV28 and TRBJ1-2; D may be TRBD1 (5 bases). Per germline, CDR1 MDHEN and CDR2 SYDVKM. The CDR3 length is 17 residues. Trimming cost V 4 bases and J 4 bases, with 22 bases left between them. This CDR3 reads CASSSGANGNRPYGYTF. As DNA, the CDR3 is TGTGCCAGCAGTTCCGGGGCGAATGGTAATAGACCCTATGGCTACACCTTC.

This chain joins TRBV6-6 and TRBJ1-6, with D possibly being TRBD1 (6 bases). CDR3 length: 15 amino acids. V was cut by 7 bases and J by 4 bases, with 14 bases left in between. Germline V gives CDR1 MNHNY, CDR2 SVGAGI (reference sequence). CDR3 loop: CASKSGGMYNSPLHF. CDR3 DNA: TGTGCCAGCAAGTCGGGGGGCATGTATAATTCACCCCTCCACTTT.

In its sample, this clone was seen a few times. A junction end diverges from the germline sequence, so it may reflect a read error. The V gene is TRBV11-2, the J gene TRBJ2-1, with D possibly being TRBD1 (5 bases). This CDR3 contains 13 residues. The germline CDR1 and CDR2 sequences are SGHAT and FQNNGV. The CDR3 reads CASSRGPDNEQFF. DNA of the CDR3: TGTGCCAGCAGCCGCGGTCCGGACAACGAGCAGTTCTTC.

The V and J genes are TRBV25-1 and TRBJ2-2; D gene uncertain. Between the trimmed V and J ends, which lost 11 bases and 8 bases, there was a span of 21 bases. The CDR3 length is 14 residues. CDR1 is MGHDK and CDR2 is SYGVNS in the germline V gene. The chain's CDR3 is CAAQDDRARGELFF. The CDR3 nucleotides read TGTGCCGCCCAAGATGATAGGGCAAGAGGGGAGCTGTTTTTT. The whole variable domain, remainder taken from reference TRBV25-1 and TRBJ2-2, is EADIYQTPRYLVIGTGKKITLECSQTMGHDKMYWYQQDPGMELHLIHYSYGVNSTEKGDLSSESTVSRIRTEHFPLTLESARPSHTSQYLCAAQDDRARGELFFGEGSRLTVL.

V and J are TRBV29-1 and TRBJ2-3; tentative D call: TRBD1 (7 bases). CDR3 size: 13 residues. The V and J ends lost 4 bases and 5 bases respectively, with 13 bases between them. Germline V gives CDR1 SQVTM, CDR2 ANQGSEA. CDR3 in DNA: TGCAGCGTTGCGTCAGGGGGAGGAGATACGCAGTATTTT. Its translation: CSVASGGGDTQYF.

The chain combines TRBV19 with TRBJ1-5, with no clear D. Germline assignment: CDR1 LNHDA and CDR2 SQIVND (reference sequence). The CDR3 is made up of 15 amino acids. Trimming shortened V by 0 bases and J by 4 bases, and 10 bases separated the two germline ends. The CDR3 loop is CASSIDLQWNQPQHF. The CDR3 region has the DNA TGTGCCAGTAGTATAGATTTACAATGGAATCAGCCCCAGCATTTT.

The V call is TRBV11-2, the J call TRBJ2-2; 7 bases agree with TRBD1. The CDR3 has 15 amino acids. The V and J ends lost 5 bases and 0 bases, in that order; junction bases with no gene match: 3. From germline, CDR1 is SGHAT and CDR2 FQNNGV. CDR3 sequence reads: CASSPQGTNTGELFF. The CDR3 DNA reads TGTGCCAGCAGCCCACAGGGGACGAACACCGGGGAGCTGTTTTTT.

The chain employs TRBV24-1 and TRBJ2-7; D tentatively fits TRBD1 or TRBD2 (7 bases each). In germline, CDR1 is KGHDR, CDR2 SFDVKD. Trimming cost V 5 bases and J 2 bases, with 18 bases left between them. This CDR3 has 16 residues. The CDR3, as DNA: TGTGCCACCAGTGGGGAGGGGAAGACAGGGACCTACGAGCAGTACTTC. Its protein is CATSGEGKTGTYEQYF.

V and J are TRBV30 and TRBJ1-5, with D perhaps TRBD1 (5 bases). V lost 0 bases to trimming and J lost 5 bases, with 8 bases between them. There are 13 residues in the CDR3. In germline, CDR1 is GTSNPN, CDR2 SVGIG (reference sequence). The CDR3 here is CAWSVRGDQPQHF. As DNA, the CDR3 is TGTGCCTGGAGTGTACGGGGGGATCAGCCCCAGCATTTT.

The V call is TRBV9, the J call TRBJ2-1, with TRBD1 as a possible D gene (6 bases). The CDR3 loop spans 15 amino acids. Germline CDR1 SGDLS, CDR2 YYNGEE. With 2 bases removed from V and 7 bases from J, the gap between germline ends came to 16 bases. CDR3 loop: CASSVDWGPRNEQFF. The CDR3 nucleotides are TGTGCCAGCAGCGTTGACTGGGGGCCCAGAAATGAGCAGTTCTTC.

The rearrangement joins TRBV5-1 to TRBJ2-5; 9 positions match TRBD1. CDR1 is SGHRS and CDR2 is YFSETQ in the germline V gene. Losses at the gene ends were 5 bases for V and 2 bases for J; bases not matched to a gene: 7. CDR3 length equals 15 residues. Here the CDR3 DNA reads TGCGCCAGCAGAACCTCCGGGACAGGGCAAGAGACCCAGTACTTC. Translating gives CASRTSGTGQETQYF.

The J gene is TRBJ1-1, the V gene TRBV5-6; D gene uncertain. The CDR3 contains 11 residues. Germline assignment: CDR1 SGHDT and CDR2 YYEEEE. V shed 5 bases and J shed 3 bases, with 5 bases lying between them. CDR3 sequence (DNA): TGTGCCAGCAGGAGGGACACTGAAGCTTTCTTT. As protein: CASRRDTEAFF.

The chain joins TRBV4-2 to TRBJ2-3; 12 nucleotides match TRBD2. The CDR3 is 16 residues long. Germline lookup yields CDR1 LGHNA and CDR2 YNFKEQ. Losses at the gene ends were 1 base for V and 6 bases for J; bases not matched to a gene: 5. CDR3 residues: CASSQALAGGHDTQYF. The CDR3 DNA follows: TGTGCCAGCAGCCAAGCGCTAGCGGGGGGGCATGATACGCAGTATTTT.

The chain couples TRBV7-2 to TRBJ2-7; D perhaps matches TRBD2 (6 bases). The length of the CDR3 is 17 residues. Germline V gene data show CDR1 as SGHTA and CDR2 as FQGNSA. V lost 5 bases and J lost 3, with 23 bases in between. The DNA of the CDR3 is TGTGCCAGCAGCCCTAGTCCGTGGTCGGGCGGGAACTACGAGCAGTACTTC. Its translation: CASSPSPWSGGNYEQYF.

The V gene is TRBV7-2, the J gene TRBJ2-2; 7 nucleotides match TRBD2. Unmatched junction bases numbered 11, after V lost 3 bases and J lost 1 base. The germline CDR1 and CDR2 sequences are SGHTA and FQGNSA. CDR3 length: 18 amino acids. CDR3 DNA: TGTGCCAGCAGCTTTTTCCTAAGCGGGGAAGGGAACACCGGGGAGCTGTTTTTT. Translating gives CASSFFLSGEGNTGELFF.

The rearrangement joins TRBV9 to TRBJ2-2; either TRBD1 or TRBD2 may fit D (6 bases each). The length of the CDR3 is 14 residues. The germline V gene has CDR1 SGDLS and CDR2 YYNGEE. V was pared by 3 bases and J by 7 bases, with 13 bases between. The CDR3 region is CASSARGSGGELFF. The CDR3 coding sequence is TGTGCCAGCAGCGCCAGGGGTAGCGGCGGGGAGCTGTTTTTT.

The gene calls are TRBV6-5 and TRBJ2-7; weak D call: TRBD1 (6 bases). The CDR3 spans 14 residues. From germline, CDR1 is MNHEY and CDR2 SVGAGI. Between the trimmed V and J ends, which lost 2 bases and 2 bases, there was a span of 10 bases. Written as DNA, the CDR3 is TGTGCCAGCAGTTACGGGGGCAGGGCCTACGAGCAGTACTTC. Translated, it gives CASSYGGRAYEQYF.

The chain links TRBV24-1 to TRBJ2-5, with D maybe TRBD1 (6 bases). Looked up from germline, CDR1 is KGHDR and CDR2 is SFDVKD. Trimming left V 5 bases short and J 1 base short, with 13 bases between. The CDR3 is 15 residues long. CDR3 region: CATSAGASSQETQYF. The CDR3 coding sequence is TGTGCCACCAGTGCAGGGGCGTCAAGCCAAGAGACCCAGTACTTC.

The chain's CDR3 is CAISEGTGKNTEAFF. For the CDR3, the DNA is TGTGCCATCAGTGAGGGGACAGGGAAGAACACTGAAGCTTTCTTT. This chain uses TRBV10-3 with TRBJ1-1, with TRBD1 identical over 9 bases. This CDR3 region has 15 residues. Per the germline V gene, CDR1 is ENHRY and CDR2 is SYGVKD. V gave up 2 bases and J gave up 1 base; unmatched junction bases: 2.

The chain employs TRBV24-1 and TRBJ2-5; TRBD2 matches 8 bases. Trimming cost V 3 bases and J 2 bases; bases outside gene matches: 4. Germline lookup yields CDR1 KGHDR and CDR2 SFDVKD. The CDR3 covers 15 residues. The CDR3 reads CATSDVTSGQETQYF. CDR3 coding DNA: TGTGCCACCAGTGATGTTACTAGCGGTCAAGAGACCCAGTACTTC.

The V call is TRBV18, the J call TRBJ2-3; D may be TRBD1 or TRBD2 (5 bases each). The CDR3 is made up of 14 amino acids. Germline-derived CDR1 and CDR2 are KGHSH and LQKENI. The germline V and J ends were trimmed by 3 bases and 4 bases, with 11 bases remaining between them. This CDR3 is CASSPRQGPDTQYF. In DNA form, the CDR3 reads TGTGCCAGCTCACCGAGGCAGGGACCAGATACGCAGTATTTT. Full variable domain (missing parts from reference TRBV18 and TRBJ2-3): NAGVMQNPRHLVRRRGQEARLRCSPMKGHSHVYWYRQLPEEGLKFMVYLQKENIIDESGMPKERFSAEFPKEGPSILRIQQVVRGDSAAYFCASSPRQGPDTQYFGPGTRLTVL.

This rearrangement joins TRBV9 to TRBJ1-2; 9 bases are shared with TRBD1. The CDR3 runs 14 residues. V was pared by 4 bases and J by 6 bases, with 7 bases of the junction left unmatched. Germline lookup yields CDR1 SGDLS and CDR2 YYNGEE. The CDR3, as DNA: TGTGCCAGCAGCCCCTGGACAGGGGCGAATGGCTACACCTTC. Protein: CASSPWTGANGYTF.

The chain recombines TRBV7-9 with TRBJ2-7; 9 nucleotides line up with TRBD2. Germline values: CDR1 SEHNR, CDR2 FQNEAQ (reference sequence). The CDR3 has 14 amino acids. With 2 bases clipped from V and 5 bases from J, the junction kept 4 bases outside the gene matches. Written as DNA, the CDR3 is TGTGCCAGCAGCTTATCAGTAGCGGGGGACGAGCAGTACTTC. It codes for CASSLSVAGDEQYF. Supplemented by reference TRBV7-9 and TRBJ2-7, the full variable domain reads DTGVSQNPRHKITKRGQNVTFRCDPISEHNRLYWYRQTLGQGPEFLTYFQNEAQLEKSRLLSDRFSAERPKGSFSTLEIQRTEQGDSAMYLCASSLSVAGDEQYFGPGTRLTVT.

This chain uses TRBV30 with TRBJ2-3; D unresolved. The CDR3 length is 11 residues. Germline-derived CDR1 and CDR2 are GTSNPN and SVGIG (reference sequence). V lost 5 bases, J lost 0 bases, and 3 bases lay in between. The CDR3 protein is CAWGSTDTQYF. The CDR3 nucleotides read TGTGCCTGGGGCAGCACAGATACGCAGTATTTT.

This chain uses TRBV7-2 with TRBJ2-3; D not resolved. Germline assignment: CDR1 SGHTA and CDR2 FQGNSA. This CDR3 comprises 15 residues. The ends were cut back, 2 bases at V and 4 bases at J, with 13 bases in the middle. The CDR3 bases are TGTGCCAGCAGCTTAATGGCTGAGAGGTCAGATACGCAGTATTTT. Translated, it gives CASSLMAERSDTQYF.

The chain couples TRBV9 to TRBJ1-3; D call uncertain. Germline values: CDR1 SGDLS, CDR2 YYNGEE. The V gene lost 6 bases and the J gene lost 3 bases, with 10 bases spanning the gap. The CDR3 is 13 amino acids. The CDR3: CASTTRLGNTIYF. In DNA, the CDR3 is TGTGCCAGCACCACGAGGCTTGGAAACACCATATATTTT.

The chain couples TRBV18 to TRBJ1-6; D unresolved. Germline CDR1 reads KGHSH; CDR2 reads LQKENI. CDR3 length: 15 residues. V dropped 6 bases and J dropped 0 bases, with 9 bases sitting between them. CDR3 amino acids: CASSRSSSYNSPLHF. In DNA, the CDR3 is TGTGCCAGCTCCCGAAGTAGCTCCTATAATTCACCCCTCCACTTT.

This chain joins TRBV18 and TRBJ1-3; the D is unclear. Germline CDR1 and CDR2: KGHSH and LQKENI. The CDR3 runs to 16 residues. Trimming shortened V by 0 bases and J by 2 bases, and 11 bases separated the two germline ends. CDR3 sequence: CASSPPGGLTGNTIYF. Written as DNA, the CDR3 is TGTGCCAGCTCACCACCGGGAGGGCTGACTGGAAACACCATATATTTT.

This CDR3 reads CASRDLTIRDTQYF. The CDR3 DNA reads TGTGCCAGCCGGGACTTGACGATTCGAGATACGCAGTATTTT. This sequence joins TRBV6-5 and TRBJ2-3; possible D gene TRBD2, 6 bases. The CDR3 loop spans 14 amino acids. Trimming shortened V by 8 bases and J by 5 bases, and 17 bases separated the two germline ends. Germline V CDR1 and CDR2: MNHEY, SVGAGI.